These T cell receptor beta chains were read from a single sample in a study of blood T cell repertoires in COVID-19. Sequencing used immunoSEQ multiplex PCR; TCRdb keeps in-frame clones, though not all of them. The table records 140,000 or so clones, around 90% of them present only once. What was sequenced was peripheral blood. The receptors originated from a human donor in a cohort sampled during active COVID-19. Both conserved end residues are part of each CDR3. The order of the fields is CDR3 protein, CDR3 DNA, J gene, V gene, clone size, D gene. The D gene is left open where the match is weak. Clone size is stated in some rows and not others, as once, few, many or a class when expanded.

cdr3_aa: CASSIWGQLAKNIQYF
cdr3_nt: TGTGCCAGTAGTATATGGGGCCAACTAGCCAAAAACATTCAGTACTTC
j_call: TRBJ2-4
v_call: TRBV19
clone_size: NA
d_call: NA

cdr3_aa: CASSLTSGGNTGELFF
cdr3_nt: TGCGCCAGCAGCTTGACTAGCGGGGGGAACACCGGGGAGCTGTTTTTT
j_call: TRBJ2-2
v_call: TRBV5-1
clone_size: once
d_call: TRBD2

cdr3_aa: CASSAYRGRPNEKLFF
cdr3_nt: TGTGCCAGCAGCGCATACAGGGGGCGACCTAATGAAAAACTGTTTTTT
j_call: TRBJ1-4
v_call: TRBV11-3
clone_size: NA
d_call: TRBD1

cdr3_aa: CASSLAWGGTNTEAFF
cdr3_nt: TGTGCCAGCAGCTTAGCTTGGGGAGGGACGAACACTGAAGCTTTCTTT
j_call: TRBJ1-1
v_call: TRBV7-9
clone_size: NA
d_call: NA

cdr3_aa: CASSEASGEYNEQFF
cdr3_nt: TGTGCCAGCAGTGAGGCTAGCGGAGAATACAATGAGCAGTTCTTC
j_call: TRBJ2-1
v_call: TRBV2
clone_size: NA
d_call: TRBD2

cdr3_aa: CASSVGGGRASGTQYF
cdr3_nt: TGTGCCAGCAGCGTAGGGGGTGGGAGGGCCAGCGGTACGCAGTATTTT
j_call: TRBJ2-3
v_call: TRBV9
clone_size: NA
d_call: TRBD2

cdr3_aa: CASSHGTGRYNEQFF
cdr3_nt: TGTGCCAGCTCACACGGGACAGGGAGATACAATGAGCAGTTCTTC
j_call: TRBJ2-1
v_call: TRBV18
clone_size: NA
d_call: TRBD1

cdr3_aa: CASSRYGQGVEQYF
cdr3_nt: TGTGCCAGCAGCCGTTACGGACAGGGGGTCGAGCAGTACTTC
j_call: TRBJ2-7
v_call: TRBV4-2
clone_size: NA
d_call: TRBD1

cdr3_aa: CASSIDLRTGVKAFF
cdr3_nt: TGTGCCAGTAGTATAGACCTTCGGACAGGGGTTAAGGCTTTCTTT
j_call: TRBJ1-1
v_call: TRBV19
clone_size: NA
d_call: TRBD1

cdr3_aa: CARARTISPLHF
cdr3_nt: TGTGCCAGAGCGAGGACAATTTCACCCCTCCACTTT
j_call: TRBJ1-6
v_call: TRBV24-1
clone_size: NA
d_call: NA

cdr3_aa: CASSEFRSEGENTEAFF
cdr3_nt: TGTGCCAGCAGTGAATTTCGTTCCGAAGGAGAGAACACTGAAGCTTTCTTT
j_call: TRBJ1-1
v_call: TRBV25-1
clone_size: NA
d_call: NA

cdr3_aa: CASSEGRGEEKLFF
cdr3_nt: TGTGCCAGCAGTGAGGGGCGGGGGGAAGAAAAACTGTTTTTT
j_call: TRBJ1-4
v_call: TRBV2
clone_size: NA
d_call: NA

cdr3_aa: CASSQGQGYNSPLHF
cdr3_nt: TGTGCCAGCTCACAAGGACAGGGCTATAATTCACCCCTCCACTTT
j_call: TRBJ1-6
v_call: TRBV18
clone_size: NA
d_call: TRBD1

cdr3_aa: CATRSPMKPYEQYF
cdr3_nt: TGTGCCACCCGGTCCCCGATGAAACCGTACGAGCAGTACTTC
j_call: TRBJ2-7
v_call: TRBV21-1
clone_size: NA
d_call: NA

cdr3_aa: CASSPRTGVGKTQYF
cdr3_nt: TGTGCCAGCAGTCCAAGGACAGGGGTCGGGAAGACCCAGTACTTC
j_call: TRBJ2-5
v_call: TRBV6-2/TRBV6-3
clone_size: many
d_call: TRBD1

cdr3_aa: CASRGLAGAYLQYF
cdr3_nt: TGTGCCAGTAGAGGACTAGCGGGGGCCTACCTGCAGTATTTT
j_call: TRBJ2-3
v_call: TRBV19
clone_size: NA
d_call: TRBD2

cdr3_aa: CSVDRSGTQNTEAFF
cdr3_nt: TGCAGCGTGGATCGTTCCGGGACACAGAACACTGAAGCTTTCTTT
j_call: TRBJ1-1
v_call: TRBV29-1
clone_size: once
d_call: NA

cdr3_aa: CASSLNRGNEKLFF
cdr3_nt: TGTGCCAGCAGCTTAAACAGGGGGAATGAAAAACTGTTTTTT
j_call: TRBJ1-4
v_call: TRBV7-4
clone_size: NA
d_call: TRBD1

cdr3_aa: CASSESQTGGANRNQPQHF
cdr3_nt: TGCGCCAGCAGTGAGTCCCAGACAGGGGGCGCGAACAGGAATCAGCCCCAGCATTTT
j_call: TRBJ1-5
v_call: TRBV10-1
clone_size: NA
d_call: TRBD1

cdr3_aa: CASSRGQGSPSDTEAFF
cdr3_nt: TGTGCCAGCAGCAGAGGACAGGGTAGTCCGTCGGACACTGAAGCTTTCTTT
j_call: TRBJ1-1
v_call: TRBV7-2
clone_size: NA
d_call: TRBD1

cdr3_aa: CASRLTGGDGYTF
cdr3_nt: TGTGCCAGCAGATTGACAGGGGGCGATGGCTACACCTTC
j_call: TRBJ1-2
v_call: TRBV11-2
clone_size: NA
d_call: TRBD1

cdr3_aa: CAVSDRADGYTF
cdr3_nt: TGTGCCGTCTCGGACAGGGCGGACGGCTACACCTTC
j_call: TRBJ1-2
v_call: TRBV3-1/TRBV3-2
clone_size: NA
d_call: TRBD1

cdr3_aa: CASSPQGIGNEQFF
cdr3_nt: TGTGCCAGCAGCCCTCAGGGGATTGGGAATGAGCAGTTCTTC
j_call: TRBJ2-1
v_call: TRBV27
clone_size: NA
d_call: NA

cdr3_aa: CASSSGPGPYEQYF
cdr3_nt: TGTGCCAGCAGCTCGGGCCCAGGGCCCTACGAGCAGTACTTC
j_call: TRBJ2-7
v_call: TRBV5-8
clone_size: once
d_call: NA

cdr3_aa: CASSLDPGTGGYYGYTF
cdr3_nt: TGTGCCAGCAGCTTGGACCCCGGGACAGGGGGGTACTATGGCTACACCTTC
j_call: TRBJ1-2
v_call: TRBV7-8
clone_size: NA
d_call: TRBD1

cdr3_aa: CSVGAANTGELFF
cdr3_nt: TGCAGCGTTGGGGCAGCTAACACCGGGGAGCTGTTTTTT
j_call: TRBJ2-2
v_call: TRBV29-1
clone_size: NA
d_call: NA

cdr3_aa: CASSINRETGYTF
cdr3_nt: TGTGCCAGTAGTATAAACAGGGAGACAGGCTACACCTTC
j_call: TRBJ1-2
v_call: TRBV19
clone_size: NA
d_call: NA

cdr3_aa: CASSYRISGANVLTF
cdr3_nt: TGTGCCAGCAGCTACAGGATCTCTGGGGCCAACGTCCTGACTTTC
j_call: TRBJ2-6
v_call: TRBV7-8
clone_size: NA
d_call: NA

cdr3_aa: CASSPVLGGQPQHF
cdr3_nt: TGTGCCAGCAGCCCCGTCTTGGGGGGACAGCCCCAGCATTTT
j_call: TRBJ1-5
v_call: TRBV3-1/TRBV3-2
clone_size: NA
d_call: NA

cdr3_aa: CASSWAQGNSEAFF
cdr3_nt: TGTGCCAGCAGTTGGGCGCAGGGTAATTCTGAAGCTTTCTTT
j_call: TRBJ1-1
v_call: TRBV6-6
clone_size: NA
d_call: NA

cdr3_aa: CASSLGTSGGYSYNEQFF
cdr3_nt: TGCGCCAGCAGCCTAGGGACTAGCGGGGGTTACTCCTACAATGAGCAGTTCTTC
j_call: TRBJ2-1
v_call: TRBV5-1
clone_size: NA
d_call: TRBD2

cdr3_aa: CASSYSHEQYF
cdr3_nt: TGTGCCAGCAGTTACTCGCACGAGCAGTACTTC
j_call: TRBJ2-7
v_call: TRBV12-3/TRBV12-4
clone_size: once
d_call: NA

cdr3_aa: CASSLAAGGTQETQYF
cdr3_nt: TGTGCCAGCAGCTTAGCGGCAGGGGGTACGCAAGAGACCCAGTACTTC
j_call: TRBJ2-5
v_call: TRBV7-9
clone_size: NA
d_call: TRBD1

cdr3_aa: CASSRGTGGEKLFF
cdr3_nt: TGTGCCAGCAGTCGCGGGACAGGGGGAGAAAAACTGTTTTTT
j_call: TRBJ1-4
v_call: TRBV6-5
clone_size: NA
d_call: TRBD1

cdr3_aa: CASSLEPPGLTYEQYF
cdr3_nt: TGCGCCAGCAGCTTGGAGCCACCAGGGTTGACCTACGAGCAGTACTTC
j_call: TRBJ2-7
v_call: TRBV5-1
clone_size: NA
d_call: NA

cdr3_aa: CSVEMGLAGANVLTF
cdr3_nt: TGCAGCGTTGAGATGGGCTTGGCCGGGGCCAACGTCCTGACTTTC
j_call: TRBJ2-6
v_call: TRBV29-1
clone_size: NA
d_call: NA

cdr3_aa: CASSPTFMASYEQYF
cdr3_nt: TGTGCCAGCAGCCCGACATTTATGGCCTCCTACGAGCAGTACTTC
j_call: TRBJ2-7
v_call: TRBV7-8
clone_size: NA
d_call: NA

cdr3_aa: CASSQRAGGSETQYF
cdr3_nt: TGTGCCAGCAGCCAAAGAGCGGGGGGGTCGGAGACCCAGTACTTC
j_call: TRBJ2-5
v_call: TRBV3-1/TRBV3-2
clone_size: NA
d_call: TRBD2

cdr3_aa: CASSQVSSGANVLTF
cdr3_nt: TGTGCCAGTAGTCAAGTTAGCTCTGGGGCCAACGTCCTGACTTTC
j_call: TRBJ2-6
v_call: TRBV19
clone_size: NA
d_call: NA

cdr3_aa: CASSEVTGSQYF
cdr3_nt: TGTGCCAGCAGCGAAGTTACCGGGTCGCAGTATTTT
j_call: TRBJ2-3
v_call: TRBV9
clone_size: once
d_call: NA

cdr3_aa: CASSFQKRGLSYTF
cdr3_nt: TGTGCCAGCAGCTTTCAGAAGAGGGGGCTTAGCTACACCTTC
j_call: TRBJ1-2
v_call: TRBV5-6
clone_size: NA
d_call: TRBD1

cdr3_aa: CASSLAGTREQFF
cdr3_nt: TGCGCCAGCAGCTTGGCCGGGACACGGGAGCAGTTCTTC
j_call: TRBJ2-1
v_call: TRBV5-1
clone_size: NA
d_call: NA

cdr3_aa: CASSPRGQGSETGELFF
cdr3_nt: TGTGCCAGCTCACCGAGAGGACAGGGGTCGGAGACCGGGGAGCTGTTTTTT
j_call: TRBJ2-2
v_call: TRBV18
clone_size: once
d_call: TRBD1

cdr3_aa: CASISPGDTQYF
cdr3_nt: TGTGCCAGCATATCACCAGGAGATACGCAGTATTTT
j_call: TRBJ2-3
v_call: TRBV6-6
clone_size: once
d_call: NA

cdr3_aa: CASSLGQGAFDEQFF
cdr3_nt: TGTGCCAGTAGTTTAGGACAGGGGGCCTTCGATGAGCAGTTCTTC
j_call: TRBJ2-1
v_call: TRBV19
clone_size: NA
d_call: TRBD1

cdr3_aa: CASSPLERGGEQYF
cdr3_nt: TGTGCCAGCTCACCACTTGAACGTGGAGGGGAGCAGTACTTC
j_call: TRBJ2-7
v_call: TRBV18
clone_size: NA
d_call: NA

cdr3_aa: CAWSLRTGWDQPQHF
cdr3_nt: TGTGCCTGGAGTTTAAGGACAGGGTGGGATCAGCCCCAGCATTTT
j_call: TRBJ1-5
v_call: TRBV30
clone_size: NA
d_call: TRBD1

cdr3_aa: CATSATGQGNDEQFF
cdr3_nt: TGTGCCACCAGTGCCACGGGACAGGGTAACGATGAGCAGTTCTTC
j_call: TRBJ2-1
v_call: TRBV24-1
clone_size: NA
d_call: TRBD1

cdr3_aa: CASSQVPQGYSPLHF
cdr3_nt: TGTGCCAGCAGCCAAGTCCCCCAGGGGTATTCACCCCTCCACTTT
j_call: TRBJ1-6
v_call: TRBV3-1/TRBV3-2
clone_size: NA
d_call: NA